These 22 T cell receptor beta chains originate from one sample sequenced in a study of identical twins. TCRdb reprocessed the 5' RACE reads via MiXCR and lists one record per CDR3 protein. The sample carries about 220,000 distinct CDR3 sequences, 5.5% to 7.5% recorded once. The same sample was also used in a study of T cells expressing NK-cell markers.

Sequencing was performed on CD8+ T cells sorted from blood. All receptors derive from a woman between 18 and 30 years old in good health.

The rearrangement joins TRBV19 to TRBJ2-1; D call uncertain. The CDR3 contains 13 residues. Germline V gives CDR1 LNHDA, CDR2 SQIVND (reference sequence). V was shortened by 3 bases and J by 5 bases, with 8 bases between the two germline ends. CDR3 residues: CASSMVLNNEQFF. The CDR3 coding sequence is TGTGCCAGTAGTATGGTACTTAACAATGAGCAGTTCTTC.

The V gene is TRBV29-1, the J gene TRBJ2-1; no clear D. V lost 3 bases and J 11 bases, leaving 23 bases between the germline ends. This CDR3 is built from 15 residues. Germline V gives CDR1 SQVTM, CDR2 ANQGSEA. CDR3 loop: CSVDGGVARSYQQFF. In DNA, the CDR3 is TGCAGCGTTGATGGTGGTGTGGCTAGGTCCTATCAGCAGTTCTTC.

Many counts were recorded for this clonotype. The chain couples TRBV2 to TRBJ1-1; D gene unclear. The CDR3 runs to 13 residues. From germline, CDR1 is SNHLY and CDR2 FYNNEI. Between the trimmed V and J ends, which lost 6 bases and 1 base, there was a span of 9 bases. The CDR3 reads CASSPGRNTEAFF. The CDR3 DNA is TGTGCCAGCAGCCCCGGACGGAACACTGAAGCTTTCTTT.

The chain has TRBV25-1 and TRBJ2-1; TRBD2 matches 8 bases. V lost 7 bases and J lost 6; bases outside the gene matches: 8. CDR1 MGHDK and CDR2 SYGVNS come from the germline V gene. The CDR3 consists of 14 residues. The CDR3 loop reads CASKGTRPSNEQFF. In nucleotides, the CDR3 is TGTGCCAGCAAAGGGACTAGACCCTCCAATGAGCAGTTCTTC. The whole variable domain, remainder taken from reference TRBV25-1 and TRBJ2-1, is EADIYQTPRYLVIGTGKKITLECSQTMGHDKMYWYQQDPGMELHLIHYSYGVNSTEKGDLSSESTVSRIRTEHFPLTLESARPSHTSQYLCASKGTRPSNEQFFGPGTRLTVL.

The J gene is TRBJ2-1, the V gene TRBV5-1, with D perhaps matching TRBD1 or TRBD2 (5 bases each). Germline V gene lookup returns CDR1 SGHRS and CDR2 YFSETQ. This CDR3 is 15 amino acids long. Between the trimmed V and J ends, which lost 2 bases and 5 bases, there was a span of 14 bases. CDR3: CASSFEWDGHNEQFF. DNA of the CDR3: TGCGCCAGCAGCTTTGAATGGGACGGACACAATGAGCAGTTCTTC.

This chain connects TRBV11-3 to TRBJ2-1, with D perhaps TRBD2 (5 bases). Trimming shortened V by 8 bases and J by 4 bases, and 15 bases separated the two germline ends. Germline-derived CDR1 and CDR2 are SGHNT and YENEEA. The CDR3 consists of 14 residues. CDR3 nucleotides: TGTGCCAGCTCGGGGTCTGTCGGATACAATGAGCAGTTCTTC. Translation: CASSGSVGYNEQFF.

This clonotype was seen a handful of times. This chain connects TRBV4-1 to TRBJ2-7, with a tentative D call TRBD2 (5 bases). The CDR3 has 15 amino acids. Germline-derived CDR1 and CDR2 are MGHRA and YSYEKL. With 0 bases removed from V and 3 bases from J, the gap between germline ends came to 12 bases. CDR3 nucleotide sequence: TGCGCCAGCAGCCAAGAGCGGACTGGGAACTACGAGCAGTACTTC. As protein: CASSQERTGNYEQYF.

This clonotype was seen many times. The chain links TRBV12-3 or TRBV12-4 to TRBJ1-1; D unresolved. The V and J ends lost 1 base and 6 bases respectively, with 6 bases between them. This CDR3 has 12 residues. CDR3 sequence (DNA): TGTGCCAGCAGTTTAGGGGCCCCTGAAGCTTTCTTT. Its translation: CASSLGAPEAFF.

This chain links TRBV7-8 with TRBJ1-6, with 7 bases matching TRBD1. J gave up 3 bases and V 5 bases, and 7 bases lay outside the gene matches. The CDR3 is 16 amino acids. Germline V gives CDR1 SGHVS, CDR2 FQNEAQ. CDR3: CASSTTGSHYNSPLHF. The CDR3 DNA follows: TGTGCCAGCAGCACGACAGGGTCGCACTATAATTCACCCCTCCACTTT.

This clonotype has at least ten counts. The CDR3 spells CASSQDPSPQGAYEQYF. The CDR3 coding sequence is TGCGCCAGCAGCCAAGATCCGTCCCCACAGGGGGCCTACGAGCAGTACTTC. V usage is TRBV4-3 and J usage is TRBJ2-7, with TRBD1 identical over 8 bases. CDR1 and CDR2 (germline): LGHNA, YSLEER. This CDR3 has 17 amino acids. V lost 0 bases, J lost 2 bases, and 9 bases stayed unmatched.

This clonotype was recorded at least ten times. The junction departs from the called germline gene at one end, perhaps through a read error. The V and J genes are TRBV7-7 and TRBJ2-7, with D perhaps being TRBD1 or TRBD2 (5 bases each). The germline V gene has CDR1 SSHAT and CDR2 FNYEAQ (reference sequence). This CDR3 is built from 15 residues. In DNA, the CDR3 is TGTGCTAGCAGCTTAGCGAGGGGTGAGGGATACGAGCAGTACTTC. Its protein is CASSLARGEGYEQYF.

The chain joins TRBV29-1 to TRBJ1-1; D is uncertain. The CDR3 length is 11 residues. CDR1 is SQVTM, CDR2 ANQGSEA, per germline. Between the trimmed V and J ends, which lost 0 bases and 5 bases, there was a span of 4 bases. The CDR3 protein is CSVEELTEAFF. The CDR3 nucleotides are TGCAGCGTTGAAGAGTTAACTGAAGCTTTCTTT.

The rearrangement joins TRBV4-2 to TRBJ2-1; 8 bases are shared with TRBD2. Germline V gene lookup returns CDR1 LGHNA and CDR2 YNFKEQ. The trim removed 5 bases at V and 1 base at J, leaving 13 bases unmatched. The CDR3 has 18 residues. The CDR3 loop reads CASSGFRDSGVSYNEQFF. CDR3 in DNA: TGTGCCAGCAGCGGTTTTAGGGATAGCGGGGTTTCCTACAATGAGCAGTTCTTC.

J is TRBJ2-7 and V is TRBV9; 7 nucleotides line up with TRBD1. The CDR3 contains 15 residues. Trimming at V came to 0 bases and at J to 4 bases, leaving 7 bases not matched to a gene. Germline CDR1 SGDLS, CDR2 YYNGEE. The CDR3 DNA follows: TGTGCCAGCAGCGTAGCAGGGGGAAGAGGTTACGAGCAGTACTTC. Translation gives CASSVAGGRGYEQYF.

This clonotype was observed many times. The chain's CDR3 is CASSQGIESNQPQHF. Here the CDR3 DNA reads TGTGCCAGCAGCCAAGGGATCGAGAGCAATCAGCCCCAGCATTTT. This chain uses TRBV3-1 with TRBJ1-5; D unresolved. V lost 1 base and J lost 1, with 8 bases in between. Germline-derived CDR1 and CDR2 are LGHDT and YNNKEL (reference sequence). The CDR3 runs 15 residues. The full variable domain, completed using reference TRBV3-1 and TRBJ1-5, is DTAVSQTPKYLVTQMGNDKSIKCEQNLGHDTMYWYKQDSKKFLKIMFSYNNKELIINETVPNRFSPKSPDKAHLNLHINSLELGDSAVYFCASSQGIESNQPQHFGDGTRLSIL.

The chain is built from TRBV3-1 and TRBJ1-1, with 7 bases identical to TRBD1. Looked up from germline, CDR1 is LGHDT and CDR2 is YNNKEL (reference sequence). This CDR3 spans 17 amino acids. V shed 0 bases, J shed 3 bases, and the junction held 10 bases outside the gene matches. The CDR3 nucleotides read TGTGCCAGCAGCCAAGATTTATCGCAGGGGGAAGACACTGAAGCTTTCTTT. It translates to CASSQDLSQGEDTEAFF. The full variable domain, in which reference TRBV3-1 and TRBJ1-1 provide the parts outside the CDR3, is DTAVSQTPKYLVTQMGNDKSIKCEQNLGHDTMYWYKQDSKKFLKIMFSYNNKELIINETVPNRFSPKSPDKAHLNLHINSLELGDSAVYFCASSQDLSQGEDTEAFFGQGTRLTVV.

This clonotype was detected only a few times. This chain joins TRBV11-2 and TRBJ2-7; 11 bases match TRBD1. The germline gives CDR1 SGHAT, CDR2 FQNNGV. With V trimmed by 6 bases and J by 4 bases, 14 bases remained unmatched. This CDR3 has 17 amino acids. The CDR3: CASRGKDRGRGGYEQYF. DNA of the CDR3: TGTGCCAGCAGAGGCAAGGACAGGGGGCGCGGTGGGTACGAGCAGTACTTC.

This clonotype was observed many times. The chain links TRBV6-2 or TRBV6-3 to TRBJ2-7; 8 bases map to TRBD2. This CDR3 has 14 residues. Trimming at V came to 2 bases and at J to 0 bases, leaving 0 bases not matched to a gene. The V gene's germline CDR1 is MNHEY and CDR2 SVGEGT. The CDR3 DNA follows: TGTGCCAGCAGTTACGCGGGGGGCTCCTACGAGCAGTACTTC. This codes for CASSYAGGSYEQYF.

The rearrangement joins TRBV10-2 to TRBJ2-1, with D possibly matching TRBD1 (6 bases). Germline V CDR1 and CDR2: WSHSY, SAAADI. Trimming took off 7 bases at V and 7 bases at J, with 14 bases between the two ends. The CDR3 covers 13 residues. The CDR3 protein is CASMWGRKNEQFF. The DNA for the CDR3 is TGCGCCAGCATGTGGGGGCGTAAGAATGAGCAGTTCTTC.

The chain uses TRBV6-6 and TRBJ2-1; D not certain. Trimming took off 5 bases at V and 6 bases at J, with 8 bases between the two ends. CDR1 and CDR2 from the germline V gene are MNHNY and SVGAGI (reference sequence). The CDR3 extends over 12 amino acids. The CDR3, as DNA: TGTGCCAGCAGTCCATTTCGCAATGAGCAGTTCTTC. Translated: CASSPFRNEQFF.

In its sample, this clonotype was seen many times. This chain joins TRBV9 and TRBJ2-7; the D gene could be TRBD1 or TRBD2 (5 bases each). V was trimmed by 3 bases and J by 2 bases, leaving 12 bases between them. The CDR3 runs to 14 residues. Germline loops: CDR1 SGDLS, CDR2 YYNGEE. CDR3 nucleotide sequence: TGTGCCAGCAGCGCCCGGGACGGAGCCTACGAGCAGTACTTC. Amino acid sequence: CASSARDGAYEQYF.

This clonotype showed up just a few times. This chain uses TRBV9 with TRBJ2-3, with D perhaps TRBD1 or TRBD2 (5 bases each). The CDR3 has 14 amino acids. Looked up from germline, CDR1 is SGDLS and CDR2 is YYNGEE. With 0 bases removed from V and 2 bases from J, the gap between germline ends came to 7 bases. The chain's CDR3 is CASSVGGDTDTQYF. CDR3 DNA: TGTGCCAGCAGCGTAGGAGGGGACACAGATACGCAGTATTTT.